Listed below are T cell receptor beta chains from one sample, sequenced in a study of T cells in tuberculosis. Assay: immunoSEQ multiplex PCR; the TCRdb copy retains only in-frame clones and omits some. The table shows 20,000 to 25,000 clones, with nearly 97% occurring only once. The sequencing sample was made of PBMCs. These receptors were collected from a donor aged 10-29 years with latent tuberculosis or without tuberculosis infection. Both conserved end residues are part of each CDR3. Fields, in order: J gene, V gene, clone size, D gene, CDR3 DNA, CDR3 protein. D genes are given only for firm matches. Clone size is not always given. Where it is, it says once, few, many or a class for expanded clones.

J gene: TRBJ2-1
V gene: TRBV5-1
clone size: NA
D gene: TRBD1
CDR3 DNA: TGCGCCAGCAGCTCCGACCGACAGGGGCTACAGCAGTTCTTC
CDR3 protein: CASSSDRQGLQQFF

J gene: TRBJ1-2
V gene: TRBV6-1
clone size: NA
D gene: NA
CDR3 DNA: TGTGCCAGCAGTATGACTGGCTATGGCTACACCTTC
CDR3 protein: CASSMTGYGYTF

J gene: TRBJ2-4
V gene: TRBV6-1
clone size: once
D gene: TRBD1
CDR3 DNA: TGTGCCAGCAGGGTCCGGACAGGGCAAAACATTCAGTACTTC
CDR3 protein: CASRVRTGQNIQYF

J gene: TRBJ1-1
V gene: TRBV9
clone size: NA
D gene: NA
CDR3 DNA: TGTGCCAGCAGCGCGACCGGGACAGAAGCTTTCTTT
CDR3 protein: CASSATGTEAFF

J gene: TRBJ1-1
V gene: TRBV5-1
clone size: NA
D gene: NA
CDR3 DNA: TGCGCCAGCAGCTTTATCCGGGGGTCGAGGGACGAGAACACTGAAGCTTTCTTT
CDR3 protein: CASSFIRGSRDENTEAFF

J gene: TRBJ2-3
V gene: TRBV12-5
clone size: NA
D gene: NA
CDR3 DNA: TGTGCTAGTGGTCCGTTCACAGATACGCAGTATTTT
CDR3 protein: CASGPFTDTQYF

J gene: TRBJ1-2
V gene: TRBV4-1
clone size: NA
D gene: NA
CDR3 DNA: TGCGCCAGCAGCCAAGCGTCAGGGATCGGCTATGGCTACACCTTC
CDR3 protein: CASSQASGIGYGYTF

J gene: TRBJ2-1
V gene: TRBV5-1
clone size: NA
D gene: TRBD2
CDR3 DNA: TGCGCCAGCAGCTATCGGACTAGTCTTGATGAGCAGTTCTTC
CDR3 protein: CASSYRTSLDEQFF

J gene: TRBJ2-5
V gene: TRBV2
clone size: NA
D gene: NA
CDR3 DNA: TGTGCCAGCAGTGACACTGCCGCGGAGACCCAGTACTTC
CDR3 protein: CASSDTAAETQYF

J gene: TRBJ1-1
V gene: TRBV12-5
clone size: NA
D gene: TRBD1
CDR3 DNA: TGTGCTAGTGGTTTGGTCAACTTAGTAGGGACAGGACTTAACACTGAAGCTTTCTTT
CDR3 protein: CASGLVNLVGTGLNTEAFF

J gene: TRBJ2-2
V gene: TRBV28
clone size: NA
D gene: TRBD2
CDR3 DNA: TGTGCCAGCAGAGCTCTCGGCTTAGCGGGGGGGCCCACCGGGGAGCTGTTTTTT
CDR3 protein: CASRALGLAGGPTGELFF

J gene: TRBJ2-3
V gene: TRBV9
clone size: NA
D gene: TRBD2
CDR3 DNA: TGTGCCAGCAGCGTAGACGTGAGGGAGGGGGATACGCAGTATTTT
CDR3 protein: CASSVDVREGDTQYF

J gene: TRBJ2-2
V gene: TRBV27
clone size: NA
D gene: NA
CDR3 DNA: TGTGCCAGCAGTCCCCTACAGGGGAGGCGGACCGGGGAGCTGTTTTTT
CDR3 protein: CASSPLQGRRTGELFF

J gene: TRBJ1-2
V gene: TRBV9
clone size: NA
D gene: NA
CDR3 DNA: TGTGCCAGCAGCGTAGATGGCAGGGACTACACCTTC
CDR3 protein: CASSVDGRDYTF

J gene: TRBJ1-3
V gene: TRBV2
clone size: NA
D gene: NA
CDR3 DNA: TGTGCCAGCAGTGAGGCACGGGTCTCTGGAAACACCATATATTTT
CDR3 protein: CASSEARVSGNTIYF

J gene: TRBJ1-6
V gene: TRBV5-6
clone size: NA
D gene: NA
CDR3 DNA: TGTGCCAGCAGCTTGAATCTAGGCAGGGGCGTTAACTCACCCCTCCACTTT
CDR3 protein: CASSLNLGRGVNSPLHF

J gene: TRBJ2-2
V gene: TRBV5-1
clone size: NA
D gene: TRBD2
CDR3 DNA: TGCGCCAGCAGCCAGGGACTAGCGGGGGCCGGGGAGCTGTTTTTT
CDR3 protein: CASSQGLAGAGELFF

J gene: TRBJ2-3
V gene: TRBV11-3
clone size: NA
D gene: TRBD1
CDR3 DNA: TGTGCCAGCAGCGGATCCACCAGGGGGCCAGGGGCAGATACGCAGTATTTT
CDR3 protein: CASSGSTRGPGADTQYF

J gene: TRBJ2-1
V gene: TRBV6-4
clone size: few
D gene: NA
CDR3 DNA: TGTGCCAGCAGTACGGGTTCCTACAATGAGCAGTTCTTC
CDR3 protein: CASSTGSYNEQFF

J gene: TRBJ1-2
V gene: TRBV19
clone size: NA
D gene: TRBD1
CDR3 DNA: TGTGCCAGTAGTGAGACAGGGGGCTTCTATGGCTACACCTTC
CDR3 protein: CASSETGGFYGYTF

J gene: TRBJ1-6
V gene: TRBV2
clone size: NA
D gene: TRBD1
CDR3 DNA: TGTGCCAGCGCGGGGACAGGGGCAGTTTCACCCCTCCACTTT
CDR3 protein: CASAGTGAVSPLHF

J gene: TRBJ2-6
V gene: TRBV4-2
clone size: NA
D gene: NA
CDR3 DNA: TGTGCCAGCAGCCAAGATAGTGGTTTTTGGGCCCCTGGGGCCAACGTCCTGACTTTC
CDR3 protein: CASSQDSGFWAPGANVLTF

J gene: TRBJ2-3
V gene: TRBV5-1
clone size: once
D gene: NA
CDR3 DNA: TGCGCCAGCAGCTTGGCAGGGTCAGGCACAGATACGCAGTATTTT
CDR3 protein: CASSLAGSGTDTQYF

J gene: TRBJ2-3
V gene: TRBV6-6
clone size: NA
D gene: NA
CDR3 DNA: TGTGCCAGCATCATCCGGGAAGTCAGCACAGATACGCAGTATTTT
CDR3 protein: CASIIREVSTDTQYF

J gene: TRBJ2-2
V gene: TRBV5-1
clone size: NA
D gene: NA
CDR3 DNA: TGCGCCAGCAGCTATTTATCGAAACAGGGCACCGGGGAGCTGTTTTTT
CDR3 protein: CASSYLSKQGTGELFF

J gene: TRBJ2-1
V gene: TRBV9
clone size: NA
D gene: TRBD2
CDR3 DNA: TGTGCCAGCAGCGTAGCTCTAGCGGGGGGCTCGAATGAGCAGTTCTTC
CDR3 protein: CASSVALAGGSNEQFF

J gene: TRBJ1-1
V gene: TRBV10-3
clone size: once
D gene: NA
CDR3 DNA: TGTGCCATCAGTGAGTCGAGGGGAGGGAACACTGAAGCTTTCTTT
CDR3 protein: CAISESRGGNTEAFF

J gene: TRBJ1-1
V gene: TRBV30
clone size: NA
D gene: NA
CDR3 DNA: TGTGCCTTATCCAGGGTGGGAGAAGCTTTCTTT
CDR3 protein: CALSRVGEAFF

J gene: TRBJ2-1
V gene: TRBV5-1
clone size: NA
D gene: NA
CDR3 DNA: TGCGCCAGTTCCCCGGGAGTTTACTCCTACAATGAGCAGTTCTTC
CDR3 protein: CASSPGVYSYNEQFF

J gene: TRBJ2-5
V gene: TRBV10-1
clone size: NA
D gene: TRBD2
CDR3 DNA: TGCGCCAGCAGTGAGGGGCTAGCGGGGGATCAAGAGACCCAGTACTTC
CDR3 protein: CASSEGLAGDQETQYF

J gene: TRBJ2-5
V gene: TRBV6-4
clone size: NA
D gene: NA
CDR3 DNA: TGTGCCAGCGACGACGGGGGAGAAGAGACCCAGTACTTC
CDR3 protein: CASDDGGEETQYF

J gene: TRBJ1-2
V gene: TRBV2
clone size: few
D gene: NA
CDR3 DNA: TGTGCCAGCAGTTGGCAGGGGAATGGCTACACCTTC
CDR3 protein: CASSWQGNGYTF

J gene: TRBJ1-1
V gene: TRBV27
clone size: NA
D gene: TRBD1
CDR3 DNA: TGTGCCAGCAGTTCCCCGGGACAGGGGGCCCATGAAGCTTTCTTT
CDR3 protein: CASSSPGQGAHEAFF

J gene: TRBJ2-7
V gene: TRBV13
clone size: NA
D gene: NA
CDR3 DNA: TGTGCCAGCAGGGCGGCATTCAGGGGCCACGAGCAGTACTTC
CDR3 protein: CASRAAFRGHEQYF

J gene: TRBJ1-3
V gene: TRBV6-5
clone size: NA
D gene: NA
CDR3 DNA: TGTGCCAGCAGTCCTGCACAGATCGGAAACACCATATATTTT
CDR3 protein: CASSPAQIGNTIYF

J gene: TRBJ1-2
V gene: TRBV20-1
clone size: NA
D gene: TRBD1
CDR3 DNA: TGCAGTGCTAGAGCCGGGGACAGGGTTTCCTTC
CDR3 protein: CSARAGDRVSF

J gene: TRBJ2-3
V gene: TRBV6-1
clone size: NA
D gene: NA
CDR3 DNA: TGTGCCAGCAGGGGGCAACTCACAGATACGCAGTATTTT
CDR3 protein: CASRGQLTDTQYF

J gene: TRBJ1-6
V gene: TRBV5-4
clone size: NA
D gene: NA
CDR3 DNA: TGTGCCAGCAGCTTACAGGGATCCTATAATTCACCCCTCCACTTT
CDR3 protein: CASSLQGSYNSPLHF

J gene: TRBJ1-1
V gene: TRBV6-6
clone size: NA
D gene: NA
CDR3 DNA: TGTGCCAGCAGGGGGGGTGGCACTGAAGCTTTCTTT
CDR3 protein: CASRGGGTEAFF

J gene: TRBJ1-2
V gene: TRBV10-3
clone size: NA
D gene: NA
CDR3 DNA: TGTGCCATCAGTGAGCCATCACAGGTTGCCTATGGCTACACCTTC
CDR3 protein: CAISEPSQVAYGYTF

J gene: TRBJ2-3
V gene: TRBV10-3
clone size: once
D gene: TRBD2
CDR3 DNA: TGTGCCATCAGGACTAGCGGGGCGGACACAGATACGCAGTATTTT
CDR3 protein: CAIRTSGADTDTQYF

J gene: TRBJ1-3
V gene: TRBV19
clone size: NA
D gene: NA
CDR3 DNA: TGTGCCAGTAGTATTTCCCACTCTGGAAACACCATATATTTT
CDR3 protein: CASSISHSGNTIYF

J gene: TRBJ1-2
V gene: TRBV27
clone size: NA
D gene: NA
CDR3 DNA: TGTGCCAGCAGTTGGGGGGGTGGTCCGGGGGATGGCTACACCTTC
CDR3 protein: CASSWGGGPGDGYTF

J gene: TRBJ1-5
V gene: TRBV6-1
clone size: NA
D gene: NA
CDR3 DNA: TGTGCCAGCCTCGGTGCCAGGGACTTTAATCAGCCCCAGCATTTT
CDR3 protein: CASLGARDFNQPQHF

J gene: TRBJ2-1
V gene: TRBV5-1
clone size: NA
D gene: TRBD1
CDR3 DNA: TGCGCCAGCAGCTCGCCGACGACAGGGGACGCCTACAATGAGCAGTTCTTC
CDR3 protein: CASSSPTTGDAYNEQFF

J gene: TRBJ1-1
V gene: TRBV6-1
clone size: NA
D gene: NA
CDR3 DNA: TGTGCCAGCAGTGTCGGGGTAGCTTTCTTT
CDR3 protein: CASSVGVAFF

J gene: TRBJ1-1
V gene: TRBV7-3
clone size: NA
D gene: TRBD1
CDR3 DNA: TGTGCCAGCAGCCAACCGGACAGGGCCGGGGACACTGAAGCTTTCTTT
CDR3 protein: CASSQPDRAGDTEAFF

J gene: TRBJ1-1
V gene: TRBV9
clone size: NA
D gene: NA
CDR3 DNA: TGTGCCAGCAGCGTAGGACAAATAATCACTGAAGCTTTCTTT
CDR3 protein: CASSVGQIITEAFF

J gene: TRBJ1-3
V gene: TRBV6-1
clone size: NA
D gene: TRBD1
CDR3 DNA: TGTGCCAGCGGACAGGGGGCTACGTCTGGAAACACCATATATTTT
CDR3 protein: CASGQGATSGNTIYF

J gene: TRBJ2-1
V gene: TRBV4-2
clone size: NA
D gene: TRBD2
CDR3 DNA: TGTGCCAGCAGCCAGACCCCAGCGGGGCTGTTCTTC
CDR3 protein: CASSQTPAGLFF

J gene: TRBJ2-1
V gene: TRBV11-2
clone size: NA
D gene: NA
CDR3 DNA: TGTGCCAGCAGCCCCACTGCAAATGAGCAGTTCTTC
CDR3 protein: CASSPTANEQFF

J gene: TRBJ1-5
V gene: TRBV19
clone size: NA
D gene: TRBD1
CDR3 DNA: TGTGCCAGTAGTCCCGGGACAGGCAGAAGCTATAGCAATCAGCCCCAGCATTTT
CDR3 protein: CASSPGTGRSYSNQPQHF

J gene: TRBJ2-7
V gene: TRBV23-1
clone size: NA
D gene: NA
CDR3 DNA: TGCGCCAGCAGTCATAGAGGGCACGAGCAGTACTTC
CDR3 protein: CASSHRGHEQYF

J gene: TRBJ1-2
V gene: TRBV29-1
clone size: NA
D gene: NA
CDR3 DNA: TGCAGCGTCGAAGTCTGGGGGGGGAACTATGGCTACACCTTC
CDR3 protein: CSVEVWGGNYGYTF

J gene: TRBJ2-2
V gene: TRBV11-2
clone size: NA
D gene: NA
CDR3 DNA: TGTGCCAGCAGTTCTCCCAGGGGTAGCGGGGAGCTGTTTTTT
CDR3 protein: CASSSPRGSGELFF

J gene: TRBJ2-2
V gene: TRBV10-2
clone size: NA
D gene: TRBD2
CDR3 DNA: TGCGCCAGCAGTGATTTGCGGGGGGGCCCCGGGGAGCTGTTTTTT
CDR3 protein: CASSDLRGGPGELFF